The 17 T cell receptor beta chains presented below share a single source sample, sequenced in a study of post-analysis software for immune sequencing data. The TCR beta cDNA libraries carried unique molecular identifiers. Using its own MiXCR run on the PCR reads, TCRdb lists one record per CDR3 protein. This table holds approximately 250,000 distinct CDR3 sequences, about 40% found once. No antigen has been assigned to these receptors. Study-level results: Among 5 or 6 TRBV segments more frequent in patients than controls were TRBV5-6, TRBV5-1 and TRBV20-1.

Specimen: blood. These receptor sequences come from a girl aged 5 to 17 with multiple sclerosis.

The V and J genes are TRBV2 and TRBJ1-1; 8 bases are shared with TRBD1. The CDR3 runs 15 residues. Germline V gives CDR1 SNHLY, CDR2 FYNNEI. V was pared by 6 bases and J by 4 bases, with 10 bases of the junction left unmatched. CDR3 region: CASRHPGGGSTEAFF. The CDR3 DNA follows: TGTGCCAGCAGACATCCAGGGGGCGGGAGCACTGAAGCTTTCTTT.

This clonotype was found many times. The chain carries TRBV7-9 and TRBJ1-2; D possibly corresponds to TRBD1 (6 bases). The CDR3 extends over 13 amino acids. With 10 bases removed from V and 6 bases from J, the gap between germline ends came to 18 bases. Germline-derived CDR1 and CDR2 are SEHNR and FQNEAQ (reference sequence). The CDR3 bases are TGTGCCATAGAGGGGGGGGGGATGGATGGCTACACCTTC. Translated, it gives CAIEGGGMDGYTF.

This clonotype was seen a few times. The chain has TRBV11-2 and TRBJ2-5; no firm D call. Per germline, CDR1 SGHAT and CDR2 FQNNGV. Trimming pared 1 base from V and 1 base from J, leaving 10 bases between. The CDR3 totals 15 residues. In DNA, the CDR3 is TGTGCCAGCAGCTTAGCCACCGGGTCCCAAGAGACCCAGTACTTC. Its translation: CASSLATGSQETQYF.

The chain is built from TRBV7-8 and TRBJ2-7; unclear D gene. The CDR3 has 13 amino acids. Trimming stripped 2 bases from V and 5 bases from J, with 10 bases between. CDR1 and CDR2 (germline): SGHVS, FQNEAQ. CDR3 sequence reads: CASSLTIGNEQYF. CDR3 coding DNA: TGTGCCAGCAGCTTAACAATTGGTAACGAGCAGTACTTC.

The gene calls are TRBV14 and TRBJ2-6; D not resolved. The V and J ends lost 4 bases and 0 bases respectively, with 16 bases between them. Germline CDR1 is SGHDN and CDR2 is FVKESK. The CDR3 contains 18 residues. The chain's CDR3 is CASSPISGRPSGANVLTF. The CDR3 DNA sequence: TGTGCCAGCAGCCCCATTTCTGGACGTCCCTCTGGGGCCAACGTCCTGACTTTC.

This clonotype appeared a few times. The V gene is TRBV13, the J gene TRBJ2-2; 12 bases are a match to TRBD2. Germline CDR1 PRHDT, CDR2 FYEKMQ (reference sequence). The CDR3 length is 17 residues. The V gene end was trimmed by 5 bases and the J gene end by 5 bases; junction bases not matched to a gene: 9. The CDR3 bases are TGTGCCAGCAGCCAGCGCGGACTAGCGGGGTGGACCGGGGAGCTGTTTTTT. As protein: CASSQRGLAGWTGELFF.

This clonotype was seen a handful of times. The chain uses TRBV4-1 and TRBJ2-5; no firm D call. The V and J ends lost 3 bases and 11 bases respectively, with 13 bases between them. CDR3 length: 12 residues. Germline V gene lookup returns CDR1 MGHRA and CDR2 YSYEKL. CDR3 sequence: CASSHPLGEQYF. CDR3 DNA sequence: TGCGCCAGCAGCCACCCTCTGGGTGAGCAGTACTTC.

This clonotype was found a few times. For the CDR3, the DNA is TGTGCCACCAGTGATCCCTCTAGCGGAAGATACACCGGGGAGCTGTTTTTT. Translation gives CATSDPSSGRYTGELFF. The V gene is TRBV24-1, the J gene TRBJ2-2, with TRBD2 matching 7 bases. Losses at the gene ends were 3 bases for V and 3 bases for J; bases not matched to a gene: 9. Germline assignment: CDR1 KGHDR and CDR2 SFDVKD. The CDR3 has 17 residues.

This clonotype has a count of ten or more. The rearrangement joins TRBV24-1 to TRBJ2-3; D not certain. CDR1 and CDR2 from the germline V gene are KGHDR and SFDVKD. The CDR3 contains 13 residues. V was pared by 7 bases and J by 0 bases, with 7 bases between. Here the CDR3 DNA reads TGTGCCACCAGCTCGGCTAGCACAGATACGCAGTATTTT. Its translation: CATSSASTDTQYF.

CDR3 amino acids: CSVEEGWSGYTF. In nucleotides, the CDR3 is TGCAGCGTTGAAGAGGGCTGGTCTGGCTACACCTTC. This sequence joins TRBV29-1 and TRBJ1-2, with D unclear. The CDR3 contains 12 residues. CDR1 and CDR2 (germline): SQVTM, ANQGSEA. V lost 0 bases to trimming and J lost 7 bases, with 9 bases between them.

This clonotype was counted a single time. Here the CDR3 DNA reads TGCAGCGTGAAGGGGGCGGTCAAGGAAGCTTTCTTT. Protein product: CSVKGAVKEAFF. The rearrangement joins TRBV29-1 to TRBJ1-1, with 7 bases fitting TRBD1. The V gene's germline CDR1 is SQVTM and CDR2 ANQGSEA. The junction had 9 bases not matched to a gene; V was cut back by 6 bases and J by 8 bases. The CDR3 extends over 12 amino acids. The variable domain in full, with the rest retrieved from reference TRBV29-1 and TRBJ1-1, is SAVISQKPSRDICQRGTSLTIQCQVDSQVTMMFWYRQQPGQSLTLIATANQGSEATYESGFVIDKFPISRPNLTFSTLTVSNMSPEDSSIYLCSVKGAVKEAFFGQGTRLTVV.

The chain combines TRBV29-1 with TRBJ2-1; 10 positions agree with TRBD2. With 6 bases clipped from V and 8 bases from J, the junction kept 7 bases outside the gene matches. Germline V gene data show CDR1 as SQVTM and CDR2 as ANQGSEA. The length of the CDR3 is 13 residues. For the CDR3, the DNA is TGCAGCGTGGTTACTAGCGGGATCGATGAGCAGTTCTTC. Its translation: CSVVTSGIDEQFF.

The genes are TRBV3-1 and TRBJ2-1; TRBD1 is a possible D gene (6 bases). Germline lookup yields CDR1 LGHDT and CDR2 YNNKEL (reference sequence). V was trimmed by 10 bases and J by 10 bases, leaving 14 bases between them. There are 11 residues in the CDR3. The CDR3: CATNWGREQFF. The CDR3 nucleotides are TGTGCCACCAATTGGGGGCGGGAGCAGTTCTTC.

This clonotype appeared many times. J is TRBJ2-4 and V is TRBV6-6; D is undetermined. The CDR3 has 14 residues. Germline V lookup: CDR1 MNHNY, CDR2 SVGAGI (reference sequence). V gave up 4 bases and J gave up 0 bases, with 7 bases separating them. CDR3 bases: TGTGCCAGCAGTTTCGAGTTAGCCAAAAACATTCAGTACTTC. It yields the protein CASSFELAKNIQYF.

As regards this clonotype: This clone may be a read error of a much larger clone one base away. The V call is TRBV28, the J call TRBJ2-3; 10 bases align to TRBD2. In germline, CDR1 is MDHEN, CDR2 SYDVKM. This CDR3 has 15 residues. CDR3 in amino acids: CAGSPLAGKADTQYF. For the CDR3, the DNA is TGTGCCGGCAGTCCACTAGCGGGGAAGGCAGATACGCAGTATTTT.

This clonotype appeared a few times. The genes are TRBV7-2 and TRBJ2-2; 12 positions agree with TRBD2. This CDR3 spans 16 amino acids. Unmatched junction bases numbered 3, after V lost 3 bases and J lost 4 bases. Per germline, CDR1 SGHTA and CDR2 FQGNSA. The CDR3 nucleotides are TGTGCCAGCAGCTTGACTAGCGGGGGAGCCACCGGGGAGCTGTTTTTT. Residues: CASSLTSGGATGELFF. The entire variable domain, with the rest obtained from reference TRBV7-2 and TRBJ2-2, is as follows: GAGVSQSPSNKVTEKGKDVELRCDPISGHTALYWYRQSLGQGLEFLIYFQGNSAPDKSGLPSDRFSAERTGGSVSTLTIQRTQQEDSAVYLCASSLTSGGATGELFFGEGSRLTVL.

This clonotype has only a few counts. The chain uses TRBV11-2 and TRBJ1-2; D is perhaps TRBD1 (5 bases). The CDR3 is 15 residues long. Germline-derived CDR1 and CDR2 are SGHAT and FQNNGV. V shed 5 bases and J shed 4 bases, with 17 bases lying between them. In DNA form, the CDR3 reads TGTGCCAGCAGCCCTAGATACGACAGATTCTATGGCTACACCTTC. This sequence encodes CASSPRYDRFYGYTF.